One T cell receptor (beta chain) is described in this entry. Its antigen remains unknown. Treatment reported: roughly 19 received Ad26.COV2.S at low or high dose, single or two shots; roughly 5 received placebo; per-sample allocation not given. Following the first vaccine or placebo injection, samples were taken on day 63. The donor's status was that of an adult aged 18-55 years in Boston. CDR3 length: 14 residues. Germline CDR1 reads SEHNR; CDR2 reads FQNEAQ (reference sequence). V was trimmed by 0 bases and J by 1 base, leaving 7 bases between them. This sample was taken from a study of Ad26.COV2.S vaccination and SARS-CoV-2 variants. Across the study: The donor belonged to the COV1001 Ad26.COV2.S trial arm.

The method was immunoSEQ multiplex PCR; TCRdb's version includes in-frame clones alone and lacks a portion of them. This sample has 430,000 or so clones, with nearly 90% found just once. Study-wide results and limits: Similar non-spike TCR breadth was observed in recipients of vaccine and of placebo.

This TCR was recovered from a person between 18 and 59 years old who received the Ad26.COV2.S COVID-19 vaccine or a placebo. This sample comprised peripheral blood, obtained in a trial of Ad26.COV2.S vaccine versus placebo. The chain links TRBV7-9 to TRBJ2-7, with D unclear. Here the CDR3 DNA reads TGTGCCAGCAGCTTAGCATTCGGATCCTACGAGCAGTACTTC. It translates to CASSLAFGSYEQYF.